The 18 T cell receptor beta chains below were found in one sample sequenced in a study of cytomegalovirus exposure and HLA in healthy donors. PCR used 60 Vbeta primers and 13 Jbeta primers. TCRdb's copy holds only in-frame clones and misses some; the assay was immunoSEQ multiplex PCR. The repertoire consists of about 190,000 clones, with roughly three quarters occurring once and the leading ten covering around 1.6%. Specimen: PBMCs. The receptors come from a woman between 18 and 29 years old in good health and CMV-seronegative.

This rearrangement joins TRBV28 to TRBJ1-2; D is unresolved. Per germline, CDR1 MDHEN and CDR2 SYDVKM. V lost 6 bases to trimming and J lost 8 bases, with 13 bases between them. The CDR3 contains 12 residues. The CDR3 spells CASRLESGGYTF. The CDR3, as DNA: TGTGCCAGCAGACTCGAATCGGGGGGCTACACCTTC.

The chain couples TRBV7-9 to TRBJ2-5, with TRBD2 matching 7 bases. With V trimmed by 1 base and J by 4 bases, 6 bases remained unmatched. The CDR3 is made up of 15 amino acids. CDR1 and CDR2 (germline): SEHNR, FQNEAQ (reference sequence). The CDR3 is CASSLVSSGRETQYF. DNA of the CDR3: TGTGCCAGCAGCTTAGTTAGTAGCGGGCGAGAGACCCAGTACTTC.

The chain uses TRBV6-6 and TRBJ2-1; tentatively, D is TRBD2 (6 bases). Germline CDR1 and CDR2: MNHNY and SVGAGI (reference sequence). V was pared by 7 bases and J by 6 bases, with 10 bases between. CDR3 length: 12 residues. The CDR3 coding sequence is TGTGCCAGCATTACCGGGGGCAATGAGCAGTTCTTC. Translating gives CASITGGNEQFF.

The rearrangement links TRBV4-2 to TRBJ2-1; possible D gene TRBD1, 6 bases. From germline, CDR1 is LGHNA and CDR2 YNFKEQ. V was clipped by 4 bases and J by 0 bases, with 10 bases between them. The CDR3 is 15 residues long. In DNA, the CDR3 is TGTGCCAGCAGCCGGGGGCTCAACTCCTACAATGAGCAGTTCTTC. The encoded protein is CASSRGLNSYNEQFF.

This rearrangement joins TRBV2 to TRBJ2-2, with 7 positions matching TRBD2. The CDR3 is made up of 13 amino acids. V gave up 6 bases and J gave up 7 bases; unmatched junction bases: 5. Per germline, CDR1 SNHLY and CDR2 FYNNEI. The DNA of the CDR3 is TGTGCCAGCAGGACTAGCCCAGGCGGGGAGCTGTTTTTT. This translates into CASRTSPGGELFF.

Note on this clone: Other DNA sequences in the same sample also yield this CDR3. The rearrangement uses TRBV28 and TRBJ2-7; no firm D call. Trimming took 3 bases from V and 4 from J, leaving 4 bases between them. This CDR3 spans 11 amino acids. CDR1 MDHEN and CDR2 SYDVKM come from the germline V gene. CDR3 protein: CASSFRYEQYF. The CDR3 DNA is TGTGCCAGCAGTTTCCGGTACGAGCAGTACTTC.

The chain links TRBV7-8 to TRBJ2-7; 9 bases fit TRBD1. V was pared by 6 bases and J by 0 bases, with 12 bases of the junction left unmatched. Looked up from germline, CDR1 is SGHVS and CDR2 is FQNEAQ. The CDR3 extends over 17 amino acids. In DNA form, the CDR3 reads TGTGCCAGCAGTCTAAGGGACAGGGCCTCCAGCTCCTACGAGCAGTACTTC. Its translation is CASSLRDRASSSYEQYF.

The chain employs TRBV7-9 and TRBJ2-7, with 8 bases matching TRBD2. The CDR3 runs 13 residues. The V gene's germline CDR1 is SEHNR and CDR2 FQNEAQ (reference sequence). V lost 3 bases, J lost 5 bases, and 3 bases stayed unmatched. The CDR3 nucleotides read TGTGCCAGCAGCTTGGGACTAGTAAACGAGCAGTACTTC. This translates into CASSLGLVNEQYF.

V usage is TRBV4-1 and J usage is TRBJ1-1; D is perhaps TRBD1 (6 bases). The CDR3 covers 13 residues. Germline assignment: CDR1 MGHRA and CDR2 YSYEKL. Trimming removed 4 bases from V and 5 bases from J, with 11 bases in between. CDR3 bases: TGCGCCAGCAGCCCACAGGGAGGGACTGAAGCTTTCTTT. It codes for CASSPQGGTEAFF.

The rearrangement joins TRBV5-4 to TRBJ1-6; 7 bases agree with TRBD1. CDR1 SGHNT and CDR2 YYREEE come from the germline V gene (reference sequence). The CDR3 totals 16 residues. V was pared by 4 bases and J by 6 bases, with 10 bases of the junction left unmatched. CDR3 in amino acids: CASSQDPGQTNSPLHF. The CDR3 region has the DNA TGTGCCAGCAGCCAGGACCCGGGACAGACTAATTCACCCCTCCACTTT.

This chain joins TRBV28 and TRBJ1-2; D is ambiguous. V dropped 5 bases and J dropped 1 base, with 17 bases sitting between them. This CDR3 is 16 amino acids long. Germline V lookup: CDR1 MDHEN, CDR2 SYDVKM. The CDR3 region has the DNA TGTGCCAGCAGTATCCCAGGTCAGATTATTAACTATGGCTACACCTTC. As protein: CASSIPGQIINYGYTF.

This chain uses TRBV28 with TRBJ1-3, with 8 bases aligning to TRBD1. CDR1 is MDHEN and CDR2 is SYDVKM in the germline V gene. This CDR3 spans 15 amino acids. J was trimmed by 4 bases and V by 5 bases; bases with no gene match: 7. CDR3 region: CASSNQGADGNTIYF. Written as DNA, the CDR3 is TGTGCCAGCAGTAACCAGGGGGCTGACGGAAACACCATATATTTT.

The V gene is TRBV19, the J gene TRBJ1-4; D gene unclear. V was clipped by 7 bases and J by 8 bases, with 17 bases between them. Germline V gives CDR1 LNHDA, CDR2 SQIVND (reference sequence). This CDR3 has 14 amino acids. CDR3 amino acids: CASNQDVGGEKLFF. In nucleotides, the CDR3 is TGTGCCAGTAACCAAGACGTAGGAGGGGAAAAACTGTTTTTT.

V gene TRBV10-3 combines with J gene TRBJ2-2; tentatively, D is TRBD2 (5 bases). V lost 8 bases and J 2 bases, leaving 15 bases between the germline ends. Germline CDR1 ENHRY, CDR2 SYGVKD. CDR3 length: 15 residues. The CDR3 loop is CAILNAGVNTGELFF. As DNA, the CDR3 is TGTGCCATCCTTAACGCCGGGGTTAACACCGGGGAGCTGTTTTTT.

The chain couples TRBV5-1 to TRBJ2-4; 10 positions match TRBD2. The germline gives CDR1 SGHRS, CDR2 YFSETQ. The CDR3 contains 15 residues. J lost 8 bases, V lost 0 bases, and 5 bases had no gene match. CDR3 in amino acids: CASSLAASGGDIQYF. The DNA of the CDR3 is TGCGCCAGCAGCTTGGCCGCCAGCGGGGGGGACATTCAGTACTTC.

This CDR3 is CASSTTGTATYEQYF. In DNA, the CDR3 is TGTGCCAGTAGTACGACAGGGACGGCGACCTACGAGCAGTACTTC. V is TRBV19 and J is TRBJ2-7, with TRBD1 matching 7 bases. CDR1 LNHDA and CDR2 SQIVND come from the germline V gene (reference sequence). The CDR3 runs to 15 residues. V shed 4 bases and J 2 bases; nucleotides not matched to a gene: 8. Full variable domain (missing parts from reference TRBV19 and TRBJ2-7): DGGITQSPKYLFRKEGQNVTLSCEQNLNHDAMYWYRQDPGQGLRLIYYSQIVNDFQKGDIAEGYSVSREKKESFPLTVTSAQKNPTAFYLCASSTTGTATYEQYFGPGTRLTVT.

This chain connects TRBV4-1 to TRBJ2-3; 7 nucleotides match TRBD2. CDR3 length equals 18 residues. V shed 6 bases and J 6 bases; nucleotides not matched to a gene: 21. CDR1 MGHRA and CDR2 YSYEKL come from the germline V gene. Written as DNA, the CDR3 is TGCGCCAGCAGTCTAAGATTAGGTAGGCGGGGGATTCGGGATACGCAGTATTTT. The encoded protein is CASSLRLGRRGIRDTQYF.

The chain uses TRBV9 and TRBJ2-5; possibly TRBD2 for D (5 bases). V gave up 1 base and J gave up 5 bases, with 21 bases separating them. This CDR3 contains 17 residues. Germline CDR1 reads SGDLS; CDR2 reads YYNGEE. This CDR3 is CASSVRSGKSLGETQYF. The CDR3 DNA sequence: TGTGCCAGCAGCGTAAGGTCCGGGAAATCCCTCGGGGAGACCCAGTACTTC. Filled out from reference TRBV9 and TRBJ2-5, the complete variable domain reads DSGVTQTPKHLITATGQRVTLRCSPRSGDLSVYWYQQSLDQGLQFLIQYYNGEERAKGNILERFSAQQFPDLHSELNLSSLELGDSALYFCASSVRSGKSLGETQYFGPGTRLLVL.